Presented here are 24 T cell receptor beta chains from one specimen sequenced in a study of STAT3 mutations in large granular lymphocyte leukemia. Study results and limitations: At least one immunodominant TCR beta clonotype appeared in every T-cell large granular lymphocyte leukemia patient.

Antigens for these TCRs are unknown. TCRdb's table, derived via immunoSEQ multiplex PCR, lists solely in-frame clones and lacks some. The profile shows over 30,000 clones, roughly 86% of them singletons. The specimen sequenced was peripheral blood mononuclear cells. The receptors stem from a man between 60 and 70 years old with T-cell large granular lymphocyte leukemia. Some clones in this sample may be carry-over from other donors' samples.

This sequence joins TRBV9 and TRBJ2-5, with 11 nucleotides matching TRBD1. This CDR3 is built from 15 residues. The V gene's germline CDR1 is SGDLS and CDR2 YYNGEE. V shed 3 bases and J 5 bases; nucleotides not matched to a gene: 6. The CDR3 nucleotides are TGTGCCAGCAGCGACGGGACAGGGGGGGCGGAGACCCAGTACTTC. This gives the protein CASSDGTGGAETQYF.

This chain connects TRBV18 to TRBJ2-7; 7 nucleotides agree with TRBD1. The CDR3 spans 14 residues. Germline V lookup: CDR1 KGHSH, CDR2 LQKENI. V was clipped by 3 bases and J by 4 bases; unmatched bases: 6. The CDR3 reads CASSPRDRAYEQYF. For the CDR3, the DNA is TGTGCCAGCTCACCTCGGGACAGAGCGTACGAGCAGTACTTC.

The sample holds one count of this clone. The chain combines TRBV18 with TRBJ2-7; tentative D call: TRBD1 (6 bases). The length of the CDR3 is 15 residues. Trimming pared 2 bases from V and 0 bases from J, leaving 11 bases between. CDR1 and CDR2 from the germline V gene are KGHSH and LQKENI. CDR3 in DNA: TGTGCCAGCTCACCAAGCGGCAGGGGCTCCTACGAGCAGTACTTC. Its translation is CASSPSGRGSYEQYF. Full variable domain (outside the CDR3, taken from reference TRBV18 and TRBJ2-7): NAGVMQNPRHLVRRRGQEARLRCSPMKGHSHVYWYRQLPEEGLKFMVYLQKENIIDESGMPKERFSAEFPKEGPSILRIQQVVRGDSAAYFCASSPSGRGSYEQYFGPGTRLTVT.

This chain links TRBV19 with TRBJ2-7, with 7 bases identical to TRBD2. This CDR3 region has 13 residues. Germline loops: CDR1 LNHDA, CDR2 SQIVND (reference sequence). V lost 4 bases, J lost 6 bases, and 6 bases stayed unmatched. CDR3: CASSTLTGGEQYF. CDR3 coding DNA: TGTGCCAGTAGTACCCTGACGGGAGGCGAGCAGTACTTC.

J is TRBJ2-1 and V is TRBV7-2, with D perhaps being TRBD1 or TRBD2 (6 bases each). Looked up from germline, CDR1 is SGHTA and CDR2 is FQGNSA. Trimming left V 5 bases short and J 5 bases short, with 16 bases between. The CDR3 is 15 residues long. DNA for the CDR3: TGTGCCAGCAGCCAAGGGGGGTGGCGGGACAATGAGCAGTTCTTC. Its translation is CASSQGGWRDNEQFF. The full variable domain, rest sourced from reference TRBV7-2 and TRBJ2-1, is GAGVSQSPSNKVTEKGKDVELRCDPISGHTALYWYRQSLGQGLEFLIYFQGNSAPDKSGLPSDRFSAERTGGSVSTLTIQRTQQEDSAVYLCASSQGGWRDNEQFFGPGTRLTVL.

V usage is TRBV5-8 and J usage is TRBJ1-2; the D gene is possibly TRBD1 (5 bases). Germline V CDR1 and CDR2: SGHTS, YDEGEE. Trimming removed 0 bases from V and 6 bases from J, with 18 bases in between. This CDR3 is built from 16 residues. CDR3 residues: CASSLEGQGNSDGYTF. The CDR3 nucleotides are TGTGCCAGCAGCTTGGAGGGTCAGGGTAACTCTGATGGCTACACCTTC.

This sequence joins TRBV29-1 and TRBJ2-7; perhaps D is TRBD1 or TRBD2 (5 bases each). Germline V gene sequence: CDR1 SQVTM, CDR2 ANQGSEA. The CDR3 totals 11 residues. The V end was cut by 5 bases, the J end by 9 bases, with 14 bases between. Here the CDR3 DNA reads TGCAGCGTTCGGGGCGGTGTGGGGCAGTACTTC. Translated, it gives CSVRGGVGQYF.

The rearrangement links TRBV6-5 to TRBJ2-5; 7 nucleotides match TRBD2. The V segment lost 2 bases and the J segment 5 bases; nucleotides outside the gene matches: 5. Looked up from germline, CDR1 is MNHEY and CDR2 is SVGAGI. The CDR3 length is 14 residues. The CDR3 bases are TGTGCCAGCAGTTACCAATTGCGGGGGGAGACCCAGTACTTC. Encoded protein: CASSYQLRGETQYF.

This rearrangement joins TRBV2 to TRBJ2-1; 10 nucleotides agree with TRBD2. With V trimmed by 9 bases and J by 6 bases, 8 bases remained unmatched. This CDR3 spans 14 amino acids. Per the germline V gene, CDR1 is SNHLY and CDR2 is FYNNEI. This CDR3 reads CASGGSGRPNEQFF. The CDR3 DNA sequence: TGTGCCAGTGGGGGTAGCGGGAGGCCCAATGAGCAGTTCTTC.

CDR3 amino acids: CASSLSIQGNQPQHF. The DNA for the CDR3 is TGTGCCAGTAGTCTGTCAATACAGGGGAATCAGCCCCAGCATTTT. V and J are TRBV19 and TRBJ1-5; 7 nucleotides align to TRBD1. This CDR3 comprises 15 residues. V shed 5 bases and J 4 bases; nucleotides not matched to a gene: 8. CDR1 and CDR2 (germline): LNHDA, SQIVND (reference sequence).

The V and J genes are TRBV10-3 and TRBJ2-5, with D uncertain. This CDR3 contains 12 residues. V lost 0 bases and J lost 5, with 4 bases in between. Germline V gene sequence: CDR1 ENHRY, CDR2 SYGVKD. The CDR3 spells CAISESEETQYF. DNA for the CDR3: TGTGCCATCAGTGAGTCGGAGGAGACCCAGTACTTC.

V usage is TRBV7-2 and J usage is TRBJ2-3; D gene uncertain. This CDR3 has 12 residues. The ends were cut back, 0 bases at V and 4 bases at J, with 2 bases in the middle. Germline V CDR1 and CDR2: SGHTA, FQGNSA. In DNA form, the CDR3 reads TGTGCCAGCAGCTTAGCGGCAGATACGCAGTATTTT. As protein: CASSLAADTQYF.

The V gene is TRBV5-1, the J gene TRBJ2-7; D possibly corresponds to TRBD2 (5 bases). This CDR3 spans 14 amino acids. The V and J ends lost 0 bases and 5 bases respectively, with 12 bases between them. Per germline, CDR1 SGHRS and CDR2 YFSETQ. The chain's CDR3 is CASSLAQVGDEQYF. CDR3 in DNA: TGCGCCAGCAGCTTGGCGCAGGTCGGGGACGAGCAGTACTTC.

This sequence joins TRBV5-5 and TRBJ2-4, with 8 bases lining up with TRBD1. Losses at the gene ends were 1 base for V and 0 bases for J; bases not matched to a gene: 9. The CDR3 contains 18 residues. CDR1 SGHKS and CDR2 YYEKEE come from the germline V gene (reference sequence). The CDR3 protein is CASSLLFSDRVAKNIQYF. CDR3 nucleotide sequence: TGTGCCAGCAGCTTGTTATTTTCGGACAGGGTAGCCAAAAACATTCAGTACTTC.

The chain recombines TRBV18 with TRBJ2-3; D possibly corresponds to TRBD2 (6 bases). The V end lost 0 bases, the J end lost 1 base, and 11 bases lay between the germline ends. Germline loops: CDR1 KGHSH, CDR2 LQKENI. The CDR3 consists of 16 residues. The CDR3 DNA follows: TGTGCCAGCTCACCACCGGGACTTAGCGGCACAGATACGCAGTATTTT. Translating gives CASSPPGLSGTDTQYF.

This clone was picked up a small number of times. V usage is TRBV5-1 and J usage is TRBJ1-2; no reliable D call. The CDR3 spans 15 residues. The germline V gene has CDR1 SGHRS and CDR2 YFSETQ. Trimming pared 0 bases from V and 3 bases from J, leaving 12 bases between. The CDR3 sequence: CASSLVPGSDYGYTF. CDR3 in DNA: TGCGCCAGCAGCTTGGTTCCGGGATCCGACTATGGCTACACCTTC. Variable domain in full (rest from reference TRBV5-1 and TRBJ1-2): KAGVTQTPRYLIKTRGQQVTLSCSPISGHRSVSWYQQTPGQGLQFLFEYFSETQRNKGNFPGRFSGRQFSNSRSEMNVSTLELGDSALYLCASSLVPGSDYGYTFGSGTRLTVV.

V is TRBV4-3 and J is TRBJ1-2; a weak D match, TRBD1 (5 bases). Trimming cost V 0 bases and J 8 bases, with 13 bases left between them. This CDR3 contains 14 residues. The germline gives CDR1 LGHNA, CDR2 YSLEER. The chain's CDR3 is CASSQDARDLGYTF. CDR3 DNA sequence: TGCGCCAGCAGCCAAGACGCCAGGGACTTGGGCTACACCTTC.

CDR3 in DNA: TGTGCCAGCAGCCCTTTGGGGACTAGCGGGGGGCGGAGGTACAATGAGCAGTTCTTC. Translating it yields CASSPLGTSGGRRYNEQFF. The chain employs TRBV5-4 and TRBJ2-1; TRBD2 matches 15 bases. Losses at the gene ends were 4 bases for V and 4 bases for J; bases not matched to a gene: 12. The CDR3 has 19 amino acids. The germline V gene encodes CDR1 SGHNT and CDR2 YYREEE (reference sequence).

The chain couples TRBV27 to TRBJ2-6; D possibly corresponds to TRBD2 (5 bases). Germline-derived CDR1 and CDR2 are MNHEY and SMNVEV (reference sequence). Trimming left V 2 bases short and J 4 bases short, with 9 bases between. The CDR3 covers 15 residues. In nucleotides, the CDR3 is TGTGCCAGCAGTTTAGGGTCGGGGGGGGCCAACGTCCTGACTTTC. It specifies CASSLGSGGANVLTF.

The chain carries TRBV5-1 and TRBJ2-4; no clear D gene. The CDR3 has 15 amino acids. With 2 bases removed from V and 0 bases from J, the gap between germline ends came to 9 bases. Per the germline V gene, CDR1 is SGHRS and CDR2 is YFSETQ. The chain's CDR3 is CASSFPSPAKNIQYF. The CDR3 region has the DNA TGCGCCAGCAGCTTCCCCAGCCCAGCCAAAAACATTCAGTACTTC. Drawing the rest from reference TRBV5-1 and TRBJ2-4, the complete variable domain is KAGVTQTPRYLIKTRGQQVTLSCSPISGHRSVSWYQQTPGQGLQFLFEYFSETQRNKGNFPGRFSGRQFSNSRSEMNVSTLELGDSALYLCASSFPSPAKNIQYFGAGTRLSVL.

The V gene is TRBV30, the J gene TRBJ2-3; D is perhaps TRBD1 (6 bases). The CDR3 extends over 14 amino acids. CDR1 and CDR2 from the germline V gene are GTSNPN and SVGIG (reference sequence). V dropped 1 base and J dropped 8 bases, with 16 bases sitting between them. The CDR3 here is CAWSETGPSGTQYF. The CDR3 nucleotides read TGTGCCTGGAGTGAAACAGGGCCCTCAGGTACGCAGTATTTT.

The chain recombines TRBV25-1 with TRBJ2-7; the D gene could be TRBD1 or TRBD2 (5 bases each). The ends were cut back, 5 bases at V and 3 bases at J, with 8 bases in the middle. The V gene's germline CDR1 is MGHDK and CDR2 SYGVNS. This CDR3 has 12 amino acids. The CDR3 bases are TGTGCCAGCAGTAGGGGAGACTACGAGCAGTACTTC. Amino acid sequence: CASSRGDYEQYF.

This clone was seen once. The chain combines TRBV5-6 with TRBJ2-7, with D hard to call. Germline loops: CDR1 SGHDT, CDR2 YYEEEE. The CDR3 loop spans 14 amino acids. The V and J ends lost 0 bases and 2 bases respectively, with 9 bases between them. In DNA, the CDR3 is TGTGCCAGCAGCTTGGGCCAGTTAGCCTACGAGCAGTACTTC. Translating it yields CASSLGQLAYEQYF.

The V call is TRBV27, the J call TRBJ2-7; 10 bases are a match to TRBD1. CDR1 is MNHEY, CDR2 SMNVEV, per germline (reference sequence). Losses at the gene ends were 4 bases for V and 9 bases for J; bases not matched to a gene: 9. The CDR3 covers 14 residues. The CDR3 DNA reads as TGTGCCAGCAGTTCCGGGACAGGGGTACCCGCGCAGTACTTC. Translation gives CASSSGTGVPAQYF.